Only one count was recorded for the clone carrying this T cell receptor beta chain. Its cognate antigen is unknown. The entry originates in a study of cytomegalovirus exposure and HLA in healthy donors. The overall study: T cells numbering about 179 million yielded 95 million to 140 million unique TCR beta sequences in an earlier analysis.

The study ran its PCR with 60 Vbeta and 13 Jbeta primers. The repertoire was sequenced with immunoSEQ multiplex PCR; TCRdb's copy has only in-frame clones and lacks some. The sample lists some 130,000 clones, around three fifths occurring once. V was shortened by 6 bases and J by 0 bases, with 8 bases between the two germline ends. Germline V gives CDR1 MDHEN, CDR2 SYDVKM. The CDR3 loop spans 14 amino acids. Study conclusions and caveats: Looking again later, the authors saw that most CMV-associated TCR beta chains seemed HLA-restricted. Accurate predictions that matched the HLA-A and HLA-B alleles of most subjects were reportedly made from TCR beta sequences. Among immune exposure information, only CMV serostatus was available.

The sample was PBMCs. The gene calls are TRBV28 and TRBJ1-4, with D unclear. The sequence was collected from a woman in her thirties or forties in good health and CMV-seronegative. CDR3 protein: CASSSTSTNEKLFF. CDR3 nucleotide sequence: TGTGCCAGCAGCTCTACCTCAACTAATGAAAAACTGTTTTTT.